This T cell receptor beta chain was retrieved from a study of T-cell memory formation after mild COVID-19 (dated by TCRdb to the early 2020s). Regarding the study in general: TCR sequence clusters from the two donors were found to be largely donor specific. In two donors, T-cell clones that expanded and contracted after mild COVID-19 were tracked by sequencing TCRalpha and TCRbeta repertoires over time. Two young, previously healthy adult volunteers, one female and one male, were included in the cohort. Paper-wide results and their limitations: SARS-CoV-2 specificity was not confirmed for the second-wave clones peaking on day 37. From day 15 to 85, contracting clones showed balanced CD4/CD8 phenotypes, whereas a second wave of clones that expanded from day 15 to 37 leaned towards CD4+. The detection of some responding clones in pre-infection memory suggests that pre-existing cross-reactive memory T cells joined the SARS-CoV-2 response. The study included only two mild cases, and larger cohorts that include severe cases with pre-infection samples were judged to be necessary. Contracting CD4+ clones turned up mainly in the CM and EM memory subsets, whereas EMRA was where CD8+ clones were enriched.

Ficoll-Paque density gradient centrifugation was used to isolate PBMCs. Sequencing took place on an Illumina NovaSeq 6000. TCRalpha and TCRbeta cDNA libraries were built by 5'RACE with constant-segment primers, adding sample barcodes and unique molecular identifiers. RNA was extracted from every sample with Trizol reagent. Library amplification was performed in two PCR steps, and a second sample barcode and Illumina TruSeq adapters were introduced in the second step. The libraries were sequenced on an Illumina NovaSeq using 2 x 150 bp paired-end reads. Per the original workflow: Reads were demultiplexed and collapsed into UMI-guided consensus sequences with migec v1.2.7. Using mixcr v2.1.11, UMI consensuses were aligned to TRA and TRB V and J templates and then assembled into clonotypes. A clonotype was counted as expanded or contracted only if both edgeR and NoisET called the change significant, with noise models trained on biological replicates. For edgeR calls, a false discovery rate-adjusted p below 0.01 and a log2 fold-change threshold of 1 were applied. As an exploratory analysis of dynamics, PCA with hierarchical clustering was applied to max-normalized trajectories of the 1000 most abundant clonotypes. Separately sequenced CD4+ and CD8+ repertoires were used to assign the CD4 or CD8 phenotype of responding clones. Starting from the raw public reads, TCRdb applied fastp trimming at Q25, assembled clones with MiXCR and retained in-frame beta chains. One record per CDR3 amino acid sequence lists the most common genes and DNA. What appears here as the V and J calls and clone size reflects TCRdb's work, not the paper's. Within this sample are about 340,000 distinct CDR3 sequences, with more than 20% of them counted one time only. The ten biggest clones cover roughly 23% of the sample.

CDR1 SGHRS and CDR2 YFSETQ were looked up in the germline V gene. A distance of 4 bases separates the germline ends of V and J, which lose 0 bases and 9 bases respectively. The CDR3 has 11 amino acids, counting the end cysteine and phenylalanine. Left in the record is the CDR3 DNA by itself, 33 bases read in frame from the first base. With regard to this clonotype: No antigen is known for it. Per-base quality was not reported, and no clone a single base away is much larger than it.

The sequence derives from a young man who had mild COVID-19 (a few samples of this study predate the infection). The sample titles of this study are shuffled in the database, so cell type and time point are left out; the donor was told from shared clones. Sequencing was performed on PBMCs or a T cell subset sorted from them (not recorded which). Recombination linked TRBV5-1 to TRBJ2-1; too little of a D gene remains to name it. In nucleotide form, the sequence is TGCGCCAGCAGCTTGGATACTGAGCAGTTCTTC. This codes for CASSLDTEQFF.